This T cell receptor beta chain was identified during a study of CD8+ T cells in alopecia areata. Germline values: CDR1 SGDLS, CDR2 YYNGEE. The V end lost 2 bases, the J end lost 5 bases, and 5 bases lay between the germline ends. The CDR3 loop spans 12 amino acids. Broader study findings: Scalp sample data also include resident alphabeta T cells from normal skin. The study found higher clonality in lesional than normal scalp, especially in alopecia totalis/universalis.

cDNA reverse transcribed from extracted RNA served as the sequencing template. Measured with immunoSEQ multiplex PCR; TCRdb has only the in-frame clones, and not every one. The data hold under 40,000 clones, with 55% observed a single time. Peripheral blood samples and lesional scalp punch biopsies were obtained from alopecia areata patients. The researchers isolated CD4+ and CD8+ T cells from PBMCs by sorting. About this clone itself: Its matching antigen is unknown.

This sequence joins TRBV9 and TRBJ2-1; D may be TRBD1 or TRBD2 (5 bases each). Sequencing input: NKG2D-high CD8+ T cells sorted from blood. This sequence was found in a human donor with alopecia areata. DNA for the CDR3: TGTGCCAGCAGCGTGGGGGACAATGAGCAGTTCTTC. Translated: CASSVGDNEQFF.